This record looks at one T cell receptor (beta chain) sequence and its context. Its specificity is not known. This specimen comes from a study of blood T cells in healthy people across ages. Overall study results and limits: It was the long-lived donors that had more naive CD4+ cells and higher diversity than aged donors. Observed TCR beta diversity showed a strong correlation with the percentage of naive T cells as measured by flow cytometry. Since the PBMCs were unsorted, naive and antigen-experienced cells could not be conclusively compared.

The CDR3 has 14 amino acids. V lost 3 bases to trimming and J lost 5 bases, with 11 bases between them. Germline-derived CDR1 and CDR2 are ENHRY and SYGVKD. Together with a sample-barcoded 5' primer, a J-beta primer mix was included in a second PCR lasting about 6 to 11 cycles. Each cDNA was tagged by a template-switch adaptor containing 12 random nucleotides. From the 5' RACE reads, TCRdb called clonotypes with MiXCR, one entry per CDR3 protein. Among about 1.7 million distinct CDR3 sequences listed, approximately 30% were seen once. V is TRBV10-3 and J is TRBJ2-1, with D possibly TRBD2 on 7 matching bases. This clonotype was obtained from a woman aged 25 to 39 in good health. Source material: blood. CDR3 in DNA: TGTGCCATCAGTGACGCGGGGGACAACAATGAGCAGTTCTTC. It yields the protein CAISDAGDNNEQFF.